Below, 16 T cell receptor beta chains from the same sample are listed, as sequenced in a study of blood T cell repertoires in COVID-19. Assay: immunoSEQ multiplex PCR; the TCRdb copy retains only in-frame clones and omits some. The sample holds over 100,000 clones; around three quarters are singletons and the top ten take around 4.1%. Sequenced: peripheral blood. These receptors were obtained from an elderly woman with acute or convalescent COVID-19.

This sequence joins TRBV9 and TRBJ1-6, with D perhaps matching TRBD1 (6 bases). From germline, CDR1 is SGDLS and CDR2 YYNGEE. This CDR3 has 14 amino acids. Trimming removed 4 bases from V and 6 bases from J, with 11 bases in between. The CDR3 DNA follows: TGTGCCAGCAGCACCGGACAGAGTAATTCACCCCTCCACTTT. Protein product: CASSTGQSNSPLHF.

This clone has only one observation. The chain links TRBV24-1 to TRBJ2-5, with D perhaps TRBD2 (5 bases). The V gene lost 4 bases and the J gene lost 4 bases, with 12 bases spanning the gap. Germline lookup yields CDR1 KGHDR and CDR2 SFDVKD. This CDR3 has 14 residues. In DNA, the CDR3 is TGTGCCACCAGTGACGGGAAAGGAGCAGAGACCCAGTACTTC. Its protein product is CATSDGKGAETQYF.

The CDR3 coding sequence is TGTGCCAGCAGCTTCGGACAGGGGGATTATGGCTACACCTTC. Protein: CASSFGQGDYGYTF. V usage is TRBV7-9 and J usage is TRBJ1-2, with TRBD1 matching over 10 bases. The germline V gene has CDR1 SEHNR and CDR2 FQNEAQ (reference sequence). V shed 3 bases and J 5 bases; nucleotides not matched to a gene: 3. The CDR3 contains 14 residues.

The chain carries TRBV7-9 and TRBJ2-1; 9 bases agree with TRBD1. The CDR3 runs 15 residues. V gave up 5 bases and J gave up 2 bases; unmatched junction bases: 4. Germline CDR1 SEHNR, CDR2 FQNEAQ (reference sequence). CDR3: CASSQTGGAYNEQFF. The CDR3 coding sequence is TGTGCCAGCAGCCAGACAGGGGGTGCCTACAATGAGCAGTTCTTC.

The chain combines TRBV18 with TRBJ2-1, with unresolved D. The CDR3 extends over 15 amino acids. V was trimmed by 2 bases and J by 4 bases, leaving 12 bases between them. The germline gives CDR1 KGHSH, CDR2 LQKENI. The CDR3 nucleotides read TGTGCCAGCTCACCAGCCAGCGAGACTTACAATGAGCAGTTCTTC. This encodes CASSPASETYNEQFF.

A remark on this clone: Other DNA sequences in the sample encode the same CDR3. The rearrangement joins TRBV7-2 to TRBJ1-3; unclear D gene. V lost 2 bases and J 0 bases, leaving 11 bases between the germline ends. The germline V gene has CDR1 SGHTA and CDR2 FQGNSA. The CDR3 runs to 16 residues. CDR3 sequence: CASSLYAGSSGNTIYF. The CDR3 coding sequence is TGTGCCAGCAGCTTATATGCGGGGAGCTCTGGAAACACCATATATTTT.

This sequence joins TRBV20-1 and TRBJ2-3, with D tentatively TRBD2 (6 bases). In germline, CDR1 is DFQATT, CDR2 SNEGSKA (reference sequence). V lost 3 bases, J lost 0 bases, and 13 bases lay in between. This CDR3 is built from 15 residues. DNA of the CDR3: TGCAGTGCTAGTCTCCCCGGGGGAAGCACAGATACGCAGTATTTT. It is translated as CSASLPGGSTDTQYF.

Turning to this clone: The missing conserved phenylalanine or tryptophan at the end of this CDR3 makes a read error likely. Because the CDR3's place on the DNA is in doubt, the DNA is left out and the CDR3 is given as listed by TCRdb. The chain recombines TRBV19 with TRBJ1-1; the table's D call, TRBD1, was not checked against the DNA. Germline V gene data show CDR1 as LNHDA and CDR2 as SQIVND (reference sequence). Counting both end residues, the CDR3 totals 13 amino acids. CDR3 residues: CASSSSGTGGFIG.

This chain links TRBV6-5 with TRBJ1-6; 8 bases are a match to TRBD1. Per germline, CDR1 MNHEY and CDR2 SVGAGI. The V segment lost 6 bases and the J segment 8 bases; nucleotides outside the gene matches: 6. This CDR3 spans 14 amino acids. The CDR3 DNA sequence: TGTGCCAGCAGGAACAGGGGGATGGATTCACCCCTCCACTTT. Its translation is CASRNRGMDSPLHF.

The chain carries TRBV3-1 (or the pseudogene TRBV3-2) and TRBJ2-2; 7 nucleotides agree with TRBD1. From germline, CDR1 is LGHDT and CDR2 YNNKEL (reference sequence). This CDR3 spans 15 amino acids. Unmatched junction bases numbered 8, after V lost 7 bases and J lost 3 bases. CDR3 nucleotide sequence: TGTGCCAGCAACGCCAGGGGGACGGACACCGGGGAGCTGTTTTTT. This codes for CASNARGTDTGELFF.

The chain uses TRBV5-4 and TRBJ1-2; D not certain. CDR3 size: 13 residues. Trimming removed 0 bases from V and 6 bases from J, with 9 bases in between. Per germline, CDR1 SGHNT and CDR2 YYREEE (reference sequence). CDR3 protein: CASSLEHGDGYTF. CDR3 DNA: TGTGCCAGCAGCTTGGAGCACGGTGATGGCTACACCTTC. Combining the CDR3 with reference TRBV5-4 and TRBJ1-2 gives the whole variable domain ETGVTQSPTHLIKTRGQQVTLRCSSQSGHNTVSWYQQALGQGPQFIFQYYREEENGRGNFPPRFSGLQFPNYSSELNVNALELDDSALYLCASSLEHGDGYTFGSGTRLTVV.

This chain links TRBV5-3 with TRBJ2-2, with D tentatively TRBD1 (6 bases). TRBV5-3 is filed as an ORF, its function uncertain. Trimming pared 4 bases from V and 5 bases from J, leaving 12 bases between. The CDR3 loop spans 14 amino acids. The CDR3 bases are TGTGCCAGAAGCCCCAGGGGTTTGACCGGGGAGCTGTTTTTT. Translated, it gives CARSPRGLTGELFF.

The rearrangement links TRBV7-8 to TRBJ1-3; D perhaps matches TRBD1 (6 bases). CDR1 SGHVS and CDR2 FQNEAQ come from the germline V gene. V lost 2 bases and J 5 bases, leaving 31 bases between the germline ends. CDR3 length: 21 residues. CDR3 loop: CASSLQSQTRGTAGARNTIYF. The DNA for the CDR3 is TGTGCCAGCAGCTTACAGTCCCAAACTAGGGGAACCGCGGGGGCGAGAAACACCATATATTTT.

The chain carries TRBV20-1 and TRBJ2-1, with D unclear. The V end was cut by 2 bases, the J end by 8 bases, with 7 bases between. Germline CDR1 reads DFQATT; CDR2 reads SNEGSKA (reference sequence). The CDR3 has 11 residues. For the CDR3, the DNA is TGCAGTGCTAGATCTTTAGATGAGCAGTTCTTC. It encodes CSARSLDEQFF.

This rearrangement joins TRBV7-9 to TRBJ1-5; D may be TRBD1 (6 bases). CDR1 and CDR2 (germline): SEHNR, FQNEAQ (reference sequence). CDR3 length: 14 residues. V lost 4 bases to trimming and J lost 3 bases, with 10 bases between them. The CDR3 bases are TGTGCCAGCAGCTCGACAGGAGACAATCAGCCCCAGCATTTT. This codes for CASSSTGDNQPQHF.

The V and J genes are TRBV7-9 and TRBJ2-2; tentative D call: TRBD1 (5 bases). Looked up from germline, CDR1 is SEHNR and CDR2 is FQNEAQ (reference sequence). Trimming removed 3 bases at V and 6 bases at J, with 17 bases between. The CDR3 totals 16 residues. The CDR3 DNA is TGTGCCAGCAGCTTTAGTGGGAACCCAGGGTCCGGGGAGCTGTTTTTT. Its translation: CASSFSGNPGSGELFF. The entire variable domain, with the rest obtained from reference TRBV7-9 and TRBJ2-2, is as follows: DTGVSQNPRHKITKRGQNVTFRCDPISEHNRLYWYRQTLGQGPEFLTYFQNEAQLEKSRLLSDRFSAERPKGSFSTLEIQRTEQGDSAMYLCASSFSGNPGSGELFFGEGSRLTVL.